The clone carrying this T cell receptor (beta chain) has just a few counts. This sample was taken from a study of blood T cell repertoires in COVID-19. Looking at the study overall: Acute and convalescent COVID-19 samples came from the United States, Italy and Spain. T cells, B-cell-depleted T cells, or PBMCs supplied cDNA or gDNA.

Assay used: immunoSEQ multiplex PCR; TCRdb lists only in-frame clones, some missing. The table has around 250,000 clones, almost 85% seen once; the top ten hold around 9.8%. The V end lost 4 bases, the J end lost 3 bases, and 13 bases lay between the germline ends. Germline V gene data show CDR1 as SGDLS and CDR2 as YYNGEE. This CDR3 contains 14 residues. Recruitment covered about two dozen US areas and drew participants whose ages spanned about 18 to 95 years. V gene TRBV9 combines with J gene TRBJ1-1, with D possibly being TRBD1 (6 bases). Sequencing was done on a sample of PBMCs or T cells enriched from blood (not recorded which). This receptor was obtained from a woman aged 45-65 years with acute COVID-19. This CDR3 is CASSLDRRDTEAFF. The CDR3 nucleotides read TGTGCCAGCAGCCTGGACAGACGGGACACTGAAGCTTTCTTT.